One sample yielded the 12 T cell receptor beta chains listed below, sequenced in a study of T cell responses to AZD1222 COVID-19 vaccine. Clones were sequenced by immunoSEQ multiplex PCR, and TCRdb holds only the in-frame ones, with some missing. The repertoire holds roughly 150,000 clones, with about 92% as singletons. Source: peripheral blood, taken 28 days after the second AZD1222 dose. The receptor source for this set is an adult who received the AZD1222 COVID-19 vaccine.

This chain connects TRBV9 to TRBJ2-1; D is unresolved. V was shortened by 4 bases and J by 1 base, with 6 bases between the two germline ends. Per the germline V gene, CDR1 is SGDLS and CDR2 is YYNGEE. The CDR3 totals 13 residues. The CDR3 reads CASSRPSYNEQFF. As DNA, the CDR3 is TGTGCCAGCAGCCGACCTTCCTACAATGAGCAGTTCTTC.

The chain uses TRBV28 and TRBJ2-7; D may be TRBD1 (6 bases). There are 15 residues in the CDR3. Per germline, CDR1 MDHEN and CDR2 SYDVKM. With 4 bases removed from V and 5 bases from J, the gap between germline ends came to 18 bases. The CDR3 spells CASSSASRGHDEQYF. The CDR3 bases are TGTGCCAGCAGTTCCGCGTCGAGGGGACATGACGAGCAGTACTTC.

The chain recombines TRBV6-2 or TRBV6-3 with TRBJ2-7; 7 bases line up with TRBD1. The CDR3 is made up of 15 amino acids. V shed 2 bases, J shed 6 bases, and the junction held 10 bases outside the gene matches. Per the germline V gene, CDR1 is MNHEY and CDR2 is SVGEGT. In nucleotides, the CDR3 is TGTGCCAGCAGTTACCAGGGACAGCCCACTGCCGAGCAGTACTTC. This translates into CASSYQGQPTAEQYF.

The V call is TRBV5-4, the J call TRBJ2-7; maybe TRBD1 (6 bases). There are 14 residues in the CDR3. Trimming cost V 4 bases and J 5 bases, with 16 bases left between them. Looked up from germline, CDR1 is SGHNT and CDR2 is YYREEE (reference sequence). The CDR3: CASSPRDIAHEQYF. CDR3 coding DNA: TGTGCCAGCAGCCCCCGGGACATCGCCCACGAGCAGTACTTC.

This chain connects TRBV7-8 to TRBJ2-7, with D possibly TRBD2 on 6 matching bases. Germline loops: CDR1 SGHVS, CDR2 FQNEAQ. This CDR3 has 14 amino acids. The ends were cut back, 7 bases at V and 5 bases at J, with 18 bases in the middle. The CDR3 DNA is TGTGCCAGCAACACGCGGGGCTTATCCCACGAGCAGTACTTC. Protein: CASNTRGLSHEQYF.

The chain employs TRBV2 and TRBJ2-2; TRBD2 matches 8 bases. V was clipped by 5 bases and J by 3 bases; unmatched bases: 8. This CDR3 has 16 residues. Germline values: CDR1 SNHLY, CDR2 FYNNEI. The CDR3 is CASSPLRAGDTGELFF. The CDR3 DNA sequence: TGTGCCAGCAGTCCTCTTCGAGCGGGGGACACCGGGGAGCTGTTTTTT. The full variable domain, completed using reference TRBV2 and TRBJ2-2, is EPEVTQTPSHQVTQMGQEVILRCVPISNHLYFYWYRQILGQKVEFLVSFYNNEISEKSEIFDDQFSVERPDGSNFTLKIRSTKLEDSAMYFCASSPLRAGDTGELFFGEGSRLTVL.

This chain links TRBV6-5 with TRBJ1-1, with 9 bases lining up with TRBD1. V shed 6 bases, J shed 4 bases, and the junction held 9 bases outside the gene matches. Germline-derived CDR1 and CDR2 are MNHEY and SVGAGI. The CDR3 has 15 residues. The CDR3 spells CASSLQGAPGTEAFF. The DNA for the CDR3 is TGTGCCAGCAGCCTACAGGGGGCGCCCGGCACTGAAGCTTTCTTT.

This clone was recorded only once. This chain joins TRBV10-2 and TRBJ1-4, with D maybe TRBD1 (6 bases). V was trimmed by 3 bases and J by 5 bases, leaving 13 bases between them. The CDR3 covers 15 residues. In germline, CDR1 is WSHSY, CDR2 SAAADI. The CDR3 coding sequence is TGCGCCAGCAGTGATGGGACAAGGGGAAATGAAAAACTGTTTTTT. Amino acids: CASSDGTRGNEKLFF.

The chain combines TRBV7-9 with TRBJ1-5; TRBD1 is a possible D gene (6 bases). V was trimmed by 6 bases and J by 3 bases, leaving 9 bases between them. Germline CDR1 is SEHNR and CDR2 is FQNEAQ (reference sequence). There are 13 residues in the CDR3. The CDR3 is CASSTGSNQPQHF. In DNA form, the CDR3 reads TGTGCCAGCAGTACAGGGTCCAATCAGCCCCAGCATTTT.

The gene calls are TRBV29-1 and TRBJ2-3; possibly TRBD1 or TRBD2 for D (5 bases each). The CDR3 totals 16 residues. Trimming left V 5 bases short and J 1 base short, with 19 bases between. Germline CDR1 is SQVTM and CDR2 is ANQGSEA. Here the CDR3 reads CSVKTGAQGGTDTQYF. In DNA, the CDR3 is TGCAGCGTTAAAACCGGGGCCCAGGGCGGCACAGATACGCAGTATTTT.

V usage is TRBV28 and J usage is TRBJ2-7, with 7 bases fitting TRBD1. The CDR3 is 18 amino acids. V shed 4 bases and J 7 bases; nucleotides not matched to a gene: 22. CDR1 and CDR2 (germline): MDHEN, SYDVKM. The CDR3 sequence: CASSSARRTGVEGLEQYF. The CDR3 coding sequence is TGTGCCAGCAGTTCAGCCCGCCGAACAGGGGTCGAGGGGTTGGAGCAGTACTTC.

The chain recombines TRBV7-2 with TRBJ1-2, with a tentative D call TRBD1 (6 bases). In germline, CDR1 is SGHTA, CDR2 FQGNSA. This CDR3 spans 14 amino acids. Trimming cost V 5 bases and J 3 bases, with 13 bases left between them. CDR3 nucleotide sequence: TGTGCCAGCAGCGCAGGGGACACGTACTATGGCTACACCTTC. Protein sequence: CASSAGDTYYGYTF. Together with reference TRBV7-2 and TRBJ1-2, the CDR3 gives the full variable domain: GAGVSQSPSNKVTEKGKDVELRCDPISGHTALYWYRQSLGQGLEFLIYFQGNSAPDKSGLPSDRFSAERTGGSVSTLTIQRTQQEDSAVYLCASSAGDTYYGYTFGSGTRLTVV.